This T cell receptor (beta chain) was profiled in a study of chemoradiotherapy in HPV16-positive cancers. Study-wide results and caveats: Candidate HPV-specific clones and E7-related TCR motifs grew in tumor during treatment. In HPV16-positive patients, HPV-responsive T-cell expansion tracked better recurrence-free survival.

Sequencing used immunoSEQ multiplex PCR; TCRdb keeps in-frame clones, though not all of them. The sample holds 25,000 to 40,000 clones, approximately 86% seen once. Regarding this clone: Its antigen is still unknown.

The CDR3 length is 17 residues. Germline V gene lookup returns CDR1 LNHDA and CDR2 SQIVND (reference sequence). With V trimmed by 5 bases and J by 7 bases, 8 bases remained unmatched. The sequencing used blood, collected from a patient who underwent chemoradiotherapy. The chain joins TRBV19 to TRBJ2-1, with 16 nucleotides matching TRBD2. The clonotype originates from a human donor with HPV-associated anogenital cancer. CDR3 in amino acids: CASSGGLAGGPSNEQFF. The CDR3 nucleotides are TGTGCCAGTAGTGGGGGACTAGCGGGGGGGCCTAGTAATGAGCAGTTCTTC.